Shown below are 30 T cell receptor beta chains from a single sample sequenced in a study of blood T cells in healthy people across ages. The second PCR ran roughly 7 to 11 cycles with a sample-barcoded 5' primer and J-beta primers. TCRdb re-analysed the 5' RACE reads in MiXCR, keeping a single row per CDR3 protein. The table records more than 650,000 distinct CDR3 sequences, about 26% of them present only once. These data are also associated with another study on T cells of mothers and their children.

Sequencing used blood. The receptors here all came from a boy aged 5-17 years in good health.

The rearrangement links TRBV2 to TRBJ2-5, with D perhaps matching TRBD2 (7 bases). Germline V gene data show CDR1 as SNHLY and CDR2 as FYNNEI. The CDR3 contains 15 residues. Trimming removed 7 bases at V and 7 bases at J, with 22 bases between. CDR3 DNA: TGTGCCAGCAAGGCGGGCGGGGGCCCCGTGGGGACCCAGTACTTC. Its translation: CASKAGGGPVGTQYF.

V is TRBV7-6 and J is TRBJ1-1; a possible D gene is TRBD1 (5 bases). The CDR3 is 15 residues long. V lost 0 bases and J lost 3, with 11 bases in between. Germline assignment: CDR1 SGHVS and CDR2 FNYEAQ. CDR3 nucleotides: TGTGCCAGCAGCTTAGCTGGGGGGAGGGACACTGAAGCTTTCTTT. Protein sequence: CASSLAGGRDTEAFF.

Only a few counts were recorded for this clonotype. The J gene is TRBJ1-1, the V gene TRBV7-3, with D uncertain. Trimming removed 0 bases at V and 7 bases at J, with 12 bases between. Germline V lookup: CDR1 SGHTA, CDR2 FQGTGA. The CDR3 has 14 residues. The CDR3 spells CASSLTGDVDEAFF. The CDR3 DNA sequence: TGTGCCAGCAGCTTAACCGGCGACGTGGATGAAGCTTTCTTT.

The CDR3 here is CASSQTAGGHNEQFF. CDR3 sequence (DNA): TGTGCCAGCAGCCAAACAGCGGGGGGGCACAATGAGCAGTTCTTC. The gene calls are TRBV3-1 and TRBJ2-1; 10 nucleotides align to TRBD2. The CDR3 is 15 residues long. Germline-derived CDR1 and CDR2 are LGHDT and YNNKEL (reference sequence). Trimming at V came to 2 bases and at J to 5 bases, leaving 3 bases not matched to a gene.

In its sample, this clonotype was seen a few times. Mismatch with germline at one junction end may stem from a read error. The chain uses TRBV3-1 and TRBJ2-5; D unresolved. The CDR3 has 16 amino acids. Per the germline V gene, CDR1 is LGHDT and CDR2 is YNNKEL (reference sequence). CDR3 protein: CAGSQDLGRLQETQYF. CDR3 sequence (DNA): TGTGCCGGCAGCCAAGATCTCGGCAGGCTCCAAGAGACCCAGTACTTC.

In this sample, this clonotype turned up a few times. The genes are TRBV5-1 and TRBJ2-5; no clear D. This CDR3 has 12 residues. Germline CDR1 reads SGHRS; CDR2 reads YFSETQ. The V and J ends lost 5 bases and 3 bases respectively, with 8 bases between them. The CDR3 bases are TGCGCCAGCAGGTATTCGGAAGAGACCCAGTACTTC. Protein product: CASRYSEETQYF. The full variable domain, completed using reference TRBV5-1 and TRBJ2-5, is KAGVTQTPRYLIKTRGQQVTLSCSPISGHRSVSWYQQTPGQGLQFLFEYFSETQRNKGNFPGRFSGRQFSNSRSEMNVSTLELGDSALYLCASRYSEETQYFGPGTRLLVL.

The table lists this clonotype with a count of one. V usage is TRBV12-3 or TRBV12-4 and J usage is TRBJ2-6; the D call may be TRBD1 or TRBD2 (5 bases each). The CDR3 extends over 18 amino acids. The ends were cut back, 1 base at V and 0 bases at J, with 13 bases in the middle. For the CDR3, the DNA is TGTGCCAGCAGTTTAGGAGGGGTCTTCTTCTCTGGGGCCAACGTCCTGACTTTC. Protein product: CASSLGGVFFSGANVLTF.

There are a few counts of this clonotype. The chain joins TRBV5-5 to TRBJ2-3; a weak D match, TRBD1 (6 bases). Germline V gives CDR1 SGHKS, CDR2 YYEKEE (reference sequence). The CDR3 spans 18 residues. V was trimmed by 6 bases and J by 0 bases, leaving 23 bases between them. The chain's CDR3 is CASNFIRQAYTSTDTQYF. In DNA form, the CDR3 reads TGTGCCAGCAATTTTATCCGACAGGCGTATACTAGCACAGATACGCAGTATTTT.

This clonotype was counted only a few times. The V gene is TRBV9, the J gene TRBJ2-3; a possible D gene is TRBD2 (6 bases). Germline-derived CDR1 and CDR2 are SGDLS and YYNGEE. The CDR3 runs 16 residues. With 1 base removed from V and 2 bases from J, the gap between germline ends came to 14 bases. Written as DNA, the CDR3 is TGTGCCAGCAGCGTACGATGGGGGGACCTCACAGATACGCAGTATTTT. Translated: CASSVRWGDLTDTQYF.

The CDR3 sequence is CASSFDRGQGGYTF. CDR3 nucleotides: TGTGCCAGCAGCTTCGACAGGGGGCAGGGTGGCTACACCTTC. The chain links TRBV7-6 to TRBJ1-2; 10 nucleotides align to TRBD1. The germline V gene encodes CDR1 SGHVS and CDR2 FNYEAQ. CDR3 length: 14 amino acids. V lost 3 bases to trimming and J lost 7 bases; unmatched junction nucleotides: 5.

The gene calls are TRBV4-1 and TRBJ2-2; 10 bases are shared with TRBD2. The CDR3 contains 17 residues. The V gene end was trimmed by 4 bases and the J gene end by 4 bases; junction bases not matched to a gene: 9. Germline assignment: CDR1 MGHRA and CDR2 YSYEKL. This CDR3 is CASSPGGTSEGTGELFF. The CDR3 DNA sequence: TGCGCCAGCAGCCCGGGAGGGACTAGCGAGGGCACCGGGGAGCTGTTTTTT.

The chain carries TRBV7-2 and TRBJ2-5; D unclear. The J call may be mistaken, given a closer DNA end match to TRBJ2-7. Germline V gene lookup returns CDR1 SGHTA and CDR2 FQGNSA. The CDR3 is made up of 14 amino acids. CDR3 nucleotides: TGTGCCAGCAGCTTAGAGGCCAGAACTTACGAGCAGTACTTC. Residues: CASSLEARTYEQYF.

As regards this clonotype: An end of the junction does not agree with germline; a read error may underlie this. The CDR3 loop is CSAKAGTSGTQYF. The CDR3 DNA is TGCAGTGCTAAAGCCGGGACTAGCGGGACCCAGTACTTT. The V gene is TRBV20-1, the J gene TRBJ2-3, with TRBD2 matching 13 bases. This CDR3 is built from 13 residues. The germline gives CDR1 DFQATT, CDR2 SNEGSKA (reference sequence).

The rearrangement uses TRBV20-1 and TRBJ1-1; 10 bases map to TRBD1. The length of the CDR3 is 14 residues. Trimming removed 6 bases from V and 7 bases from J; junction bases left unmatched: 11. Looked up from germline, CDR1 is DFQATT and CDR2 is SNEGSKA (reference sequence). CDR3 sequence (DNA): TGCAGTGCCAGGGGCCGACAGGGGGCATTTGAAGCTTTCTTT. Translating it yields CSARGRQGAFEAFF.

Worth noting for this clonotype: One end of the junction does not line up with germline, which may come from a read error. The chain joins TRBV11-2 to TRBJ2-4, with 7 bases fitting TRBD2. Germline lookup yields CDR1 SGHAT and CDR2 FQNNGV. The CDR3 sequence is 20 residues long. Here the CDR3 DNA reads TGTGCCAGCAGCCACGGAAAAGGGTTTGGCAGGCGACTAGCCATAAACATTCAGTACTTC. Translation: CASSHGKGFGRRLAINIQYF.

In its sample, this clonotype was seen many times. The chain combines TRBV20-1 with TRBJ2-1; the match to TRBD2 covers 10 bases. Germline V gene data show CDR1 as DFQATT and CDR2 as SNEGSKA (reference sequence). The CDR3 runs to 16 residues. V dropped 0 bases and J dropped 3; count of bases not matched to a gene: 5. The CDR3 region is CSAREAGGPNYNEQFF. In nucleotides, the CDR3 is TGCAGTGCTAGAGAAGCGGGGGGGCCTAACTACAATGAGCAGTTCTTC.

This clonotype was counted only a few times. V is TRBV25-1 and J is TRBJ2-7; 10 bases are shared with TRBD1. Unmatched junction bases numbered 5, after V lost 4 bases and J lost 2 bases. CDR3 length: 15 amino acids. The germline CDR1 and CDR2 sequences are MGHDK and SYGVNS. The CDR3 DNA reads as TGTGCCAGCAGTGGGACAGGGGGTATCCCCTACGAGCAGTACTTC. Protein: CASSGTGGIPYEQYF.

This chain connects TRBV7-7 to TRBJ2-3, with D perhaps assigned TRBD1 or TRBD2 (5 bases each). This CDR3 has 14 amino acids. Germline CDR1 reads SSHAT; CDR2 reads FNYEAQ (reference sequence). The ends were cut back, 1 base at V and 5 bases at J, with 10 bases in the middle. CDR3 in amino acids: CASSLGGVIDTQYF. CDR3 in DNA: TGTGCCAGCAGCTTAGGAGGGGTGATAGATACGCAGTATTTT.

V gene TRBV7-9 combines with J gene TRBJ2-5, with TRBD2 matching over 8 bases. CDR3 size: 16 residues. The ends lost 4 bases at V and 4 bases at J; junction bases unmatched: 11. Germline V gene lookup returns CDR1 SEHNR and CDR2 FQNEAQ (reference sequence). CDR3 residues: CASSYNPRGAPETQYF. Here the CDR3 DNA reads TGTGCCAGCAGCTATAATCCGCGGGGGGCCCCAGAGACCCAGTACTTC. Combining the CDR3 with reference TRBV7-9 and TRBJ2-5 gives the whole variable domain DTGVSQNPRHKITKRGQNVTFRCDPISEHNRLYWYRQTLGQGPEFLTYFQNEAQLEKSRLLSDRFSAERPKGSFSTLEIQRTEQGDSAMYLCASSYNPRGAPETQYFGPGTRLLVL.

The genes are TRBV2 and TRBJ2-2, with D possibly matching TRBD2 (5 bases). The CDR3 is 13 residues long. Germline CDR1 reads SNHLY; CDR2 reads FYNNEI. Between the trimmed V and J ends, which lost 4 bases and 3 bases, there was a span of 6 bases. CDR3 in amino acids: CASSVEDTGELFF. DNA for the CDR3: TGTGCCAGCAGTGTGGAGGACACCGGGGAGCTGTTTTTT.

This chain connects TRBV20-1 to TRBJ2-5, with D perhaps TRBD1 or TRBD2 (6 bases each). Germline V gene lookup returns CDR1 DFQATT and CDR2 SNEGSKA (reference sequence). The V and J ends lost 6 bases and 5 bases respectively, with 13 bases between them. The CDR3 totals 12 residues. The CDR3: CSATRGLETQYF. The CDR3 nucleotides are TGCAGTGCAACCCGGGGGCTTGAGACCCAGTACTTC.

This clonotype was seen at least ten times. DNA for the CDR3: TGCAGCGTTGAGGTCAGGGCCTACGAGCAGTACTTC. This translates into CSVEVRAYEQYF. The chain has TRBV29-1 and TRBJ2-7; D is perhaps TRBD1 (5 bases). Trimming took off 3 bases at V and 2 bases at J, with 8 bases between the two ends. The CDR3 consists of 12 residues. The germline CDR1 and CDR2 sequences are SQVTM and ANQGSEA.

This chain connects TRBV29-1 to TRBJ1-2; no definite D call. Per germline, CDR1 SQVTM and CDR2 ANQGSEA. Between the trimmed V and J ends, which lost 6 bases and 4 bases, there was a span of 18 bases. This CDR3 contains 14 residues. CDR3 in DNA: TGCAGCGTCCCACTCCATCGGGAGTGCTATGGCTACACCTTC. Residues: CSVPLHRECYGYTF.

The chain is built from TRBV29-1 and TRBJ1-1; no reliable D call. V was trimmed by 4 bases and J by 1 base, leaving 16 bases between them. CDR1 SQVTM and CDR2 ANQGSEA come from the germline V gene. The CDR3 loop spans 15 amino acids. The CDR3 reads CSVGSIGVPNTEAFF. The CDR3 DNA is TGCAGCGTTGGTTCGATTGGGGTACCGAACACTGAAGCTTTCTTT. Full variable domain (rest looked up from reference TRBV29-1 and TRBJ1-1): SAVISQKPSRDICQRGTSLTIQCQVDSQVTMMFWYRQQPGQSLTLIATANQGSEATYESGFVIDKFPISRPNLTFSTLTVSNMSPEDSSIYLCSVGSIGVPNTEAFFGQGTRLTVV.

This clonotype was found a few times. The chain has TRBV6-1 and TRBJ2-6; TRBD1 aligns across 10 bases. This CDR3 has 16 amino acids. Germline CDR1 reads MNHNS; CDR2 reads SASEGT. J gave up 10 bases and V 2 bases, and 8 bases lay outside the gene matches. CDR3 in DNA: TGTGCCAGCAGTGAAAGGCCGGGACAGGGGAAAAACGTCCTGACTTTC. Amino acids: CASSERPGQGKNVLTF.

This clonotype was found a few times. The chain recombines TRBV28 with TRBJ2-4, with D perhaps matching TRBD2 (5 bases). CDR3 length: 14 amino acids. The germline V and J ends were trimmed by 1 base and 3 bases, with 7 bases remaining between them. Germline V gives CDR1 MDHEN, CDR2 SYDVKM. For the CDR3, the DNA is TGTGCCAGCAGTTTATATGCGGGCAAAAACATTCAGTACTTC. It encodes CASSLYAGKNIQYF.

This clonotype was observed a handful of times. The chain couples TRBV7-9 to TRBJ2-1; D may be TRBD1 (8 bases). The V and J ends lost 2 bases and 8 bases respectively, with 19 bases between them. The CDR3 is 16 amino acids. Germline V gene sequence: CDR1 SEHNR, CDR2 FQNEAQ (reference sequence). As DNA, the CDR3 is TGTGCCAGCAGCTTATCGGGCAGGGGGCGGGAGTATGAGCAGTTCTTC. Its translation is CASSLSGRGREYEQFF.

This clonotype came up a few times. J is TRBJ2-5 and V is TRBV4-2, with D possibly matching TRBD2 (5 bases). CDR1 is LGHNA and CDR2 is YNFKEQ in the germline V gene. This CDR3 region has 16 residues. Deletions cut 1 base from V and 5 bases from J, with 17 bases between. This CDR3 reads CASSQGSARGLETQYF. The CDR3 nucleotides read TGTGCCAGCAGCCAAGGTAGCGCCCGGGGTCTGGAGACCCAGTACTTC.

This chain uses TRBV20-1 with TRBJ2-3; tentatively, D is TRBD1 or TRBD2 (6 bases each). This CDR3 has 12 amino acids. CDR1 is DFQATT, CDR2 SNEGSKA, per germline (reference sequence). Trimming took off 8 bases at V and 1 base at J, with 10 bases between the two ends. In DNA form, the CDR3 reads TGCAGTTCAAGGGGGGGCACAGATACGCAGTATTTT. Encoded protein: CSSRGGTDTQYF.

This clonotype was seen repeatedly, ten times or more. The CDR3 protein is CASRLTGPSDTQYF. The CDR3 region has the DNA TGTGCCAGCAGGCTTACGGGGCCCTCCGATACGCAGTATTTT. The chain carries TRBV6-5 and TRBJ2-3; D might be TRBD1 or TRBD2, each matching 5 bases. In germline, CDR1 is MNHEY, CDR2 SVGAGI. V was pared by 6 bases and J by 6 bases, with 16 bases between. There are 14 residues in the CDR3.